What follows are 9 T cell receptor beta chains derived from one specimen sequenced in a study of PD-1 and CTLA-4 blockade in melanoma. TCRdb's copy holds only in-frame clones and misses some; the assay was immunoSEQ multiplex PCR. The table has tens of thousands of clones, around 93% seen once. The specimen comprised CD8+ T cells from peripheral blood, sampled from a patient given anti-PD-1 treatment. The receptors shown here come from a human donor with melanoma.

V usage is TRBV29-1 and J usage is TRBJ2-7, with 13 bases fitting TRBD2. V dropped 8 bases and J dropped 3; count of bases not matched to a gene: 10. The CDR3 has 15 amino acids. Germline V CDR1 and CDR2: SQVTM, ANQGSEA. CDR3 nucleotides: TGCAGCTCTTCCGGGACTAGCGGGGACATCTACGAGCAGTACTTC. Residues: CSSSGTSGDIYEQYF.

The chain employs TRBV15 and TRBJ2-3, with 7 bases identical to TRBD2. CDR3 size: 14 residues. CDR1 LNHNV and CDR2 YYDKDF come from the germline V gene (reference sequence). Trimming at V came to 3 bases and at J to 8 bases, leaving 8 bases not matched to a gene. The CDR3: CATSRRGTLGTQYF. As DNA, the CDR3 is TGTGCCACCAGCAGGCGGGGGACCCTCGGTACGCAGTATTTT.

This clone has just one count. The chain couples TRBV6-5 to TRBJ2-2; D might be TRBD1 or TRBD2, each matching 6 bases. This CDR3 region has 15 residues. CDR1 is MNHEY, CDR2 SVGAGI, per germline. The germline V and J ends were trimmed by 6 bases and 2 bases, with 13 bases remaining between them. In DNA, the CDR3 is TGTGCCAGCAGAGGCGGGACAACTAACACCGGGGAGCTGTTTTTT. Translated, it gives CASRGGTTNTGELFF.

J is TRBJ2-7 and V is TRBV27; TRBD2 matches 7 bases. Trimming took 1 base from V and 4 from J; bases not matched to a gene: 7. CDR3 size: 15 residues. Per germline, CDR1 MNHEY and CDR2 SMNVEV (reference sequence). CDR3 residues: CASSLLASGEYEQYF. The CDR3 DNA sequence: TGTGCCAGCAGTTTATTGGCTAGCGGAGAGTACGAGCAGTACTTC.

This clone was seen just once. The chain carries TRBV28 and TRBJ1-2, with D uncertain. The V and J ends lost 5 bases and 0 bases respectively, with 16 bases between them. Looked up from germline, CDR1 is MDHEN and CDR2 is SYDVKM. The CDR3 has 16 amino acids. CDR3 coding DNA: TGTGCCAGCAGTACGACGTACGGACTGTCTAACTATGGCTACACCTTC. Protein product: CASSTTYGLSNYGYTF.

The chain's CDR3 is CASSLAQGDYGYTF. CDR3 DNA: TGTGCCAGCAGCTTGGCACAGGGTGACTATGGCTACACCTTC. The chain carries TRBV5-8 and TRBJ1-2, with D tentatively TRBD1 (6 bases). The CDR3 consists of 14 residues. V lost 0 bases to trimming and J lost 3 bases, with 9 bases between them. Germline V gene sequence: CDR1 SGHTS, CDR2 YDEGEE.

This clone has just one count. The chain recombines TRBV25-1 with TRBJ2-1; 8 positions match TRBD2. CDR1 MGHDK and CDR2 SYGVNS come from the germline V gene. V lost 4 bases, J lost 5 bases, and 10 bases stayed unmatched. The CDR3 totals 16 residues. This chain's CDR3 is CASSARSGRVDNEQFF. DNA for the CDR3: TGTGCCAGCAGTGCCCGAAGCGGGAGAGTTGACAATGAGCAGTTCTTC.

In nucleotides, the CDR3 is TGCAGCGTTGGGGGACAGGGGAACACTGAAGCTTTCTTT. Amino acid sequence: CSVGGQGNTEAFF. This sequence joins TRBV29-1 and TRBJ1-1; 9 nucleotides match TRBD1. From germline, CDR1 is SQVTM and CDR2 ANQGSEA. V lost 4 bases to trimming and J lost 1 base; unmatched junction nucleotides: 1. There are 13 residues in the CDR3.

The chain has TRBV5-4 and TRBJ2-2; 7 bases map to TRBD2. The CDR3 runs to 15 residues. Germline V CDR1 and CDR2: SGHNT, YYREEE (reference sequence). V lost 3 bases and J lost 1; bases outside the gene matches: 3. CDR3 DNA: TGTGCCAGCAGCTCCCTAGCGGTGAACACCGGGGAGCTGTTTTTT. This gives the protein CASSSLAVNTGELFF.